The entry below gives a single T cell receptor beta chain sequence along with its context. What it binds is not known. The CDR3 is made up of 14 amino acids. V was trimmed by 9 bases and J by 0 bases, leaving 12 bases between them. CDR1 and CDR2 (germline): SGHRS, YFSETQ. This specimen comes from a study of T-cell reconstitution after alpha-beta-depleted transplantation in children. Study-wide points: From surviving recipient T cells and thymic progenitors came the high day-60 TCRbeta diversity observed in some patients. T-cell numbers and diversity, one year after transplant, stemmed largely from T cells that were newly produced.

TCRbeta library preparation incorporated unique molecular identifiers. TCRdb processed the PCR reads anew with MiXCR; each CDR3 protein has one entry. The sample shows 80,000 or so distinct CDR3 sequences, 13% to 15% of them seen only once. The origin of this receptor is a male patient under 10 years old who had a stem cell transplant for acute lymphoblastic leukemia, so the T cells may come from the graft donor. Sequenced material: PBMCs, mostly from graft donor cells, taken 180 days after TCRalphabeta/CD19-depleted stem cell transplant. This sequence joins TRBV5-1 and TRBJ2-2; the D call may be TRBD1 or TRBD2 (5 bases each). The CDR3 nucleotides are TGCGCCACCGGGACGCTCACGAACACCGGGGAGCTGTTTTTT. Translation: CATGTLTNTGELFF.